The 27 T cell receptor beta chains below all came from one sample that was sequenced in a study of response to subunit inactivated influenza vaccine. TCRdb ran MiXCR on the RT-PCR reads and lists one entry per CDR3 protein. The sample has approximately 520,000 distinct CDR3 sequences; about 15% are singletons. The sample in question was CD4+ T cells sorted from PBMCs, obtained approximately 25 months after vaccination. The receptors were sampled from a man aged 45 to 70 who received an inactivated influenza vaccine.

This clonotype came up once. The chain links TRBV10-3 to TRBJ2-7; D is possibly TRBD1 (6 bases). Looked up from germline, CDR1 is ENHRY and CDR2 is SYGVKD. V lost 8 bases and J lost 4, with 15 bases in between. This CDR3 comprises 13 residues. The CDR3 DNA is TGTGCCATCCTCGGCACAGGGAGTTACGAGCAGTACTTC. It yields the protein CAILGTGSYEQYF.

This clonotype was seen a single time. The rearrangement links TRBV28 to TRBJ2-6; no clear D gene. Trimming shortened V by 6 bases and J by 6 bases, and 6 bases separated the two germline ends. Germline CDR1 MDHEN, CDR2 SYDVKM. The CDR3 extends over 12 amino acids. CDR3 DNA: TGTGCCAGCAGCACCTTGGCCAACGTCCTGACTTTC. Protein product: CASSTLANVLTF.

The DNA of the CDR3 is TGTGCCAGCAGTGAAACGGCGGGGAGCTCCTATAATTCACCCCTCCACTTT. As protein: CASSETAGSSYNSPLHF. This chain links TRBV2 with TRBJ1-6, with D hard to call. Per germline, CDR1 SNHLY and CDR2 FYNNEI. The CDR3 contains 17 residues. V was shortened by 2 bases and J by 0 bases, with 11 bases between the two germline ends. Filled out from reference TRBV2 and TRBJ1-6, the complete variable domain reads EPEVTQTPSHQVTQMGQEVILRCVPISNHLYFYWYRQILGQKVEFLVSFYNNEISEKSEIFDDQFSVERPDGSNFTLKIRSTKLEDSAMYFCASSETAGSSYNSPLHFGNGTRLTVT.

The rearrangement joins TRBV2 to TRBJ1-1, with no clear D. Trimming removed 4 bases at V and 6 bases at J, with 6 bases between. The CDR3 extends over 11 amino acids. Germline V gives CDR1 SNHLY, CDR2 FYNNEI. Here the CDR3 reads CASSGHAEAFF. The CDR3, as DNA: TGTGCCAGCAGTGGCCACGCTGAAGCTTTCTTT.

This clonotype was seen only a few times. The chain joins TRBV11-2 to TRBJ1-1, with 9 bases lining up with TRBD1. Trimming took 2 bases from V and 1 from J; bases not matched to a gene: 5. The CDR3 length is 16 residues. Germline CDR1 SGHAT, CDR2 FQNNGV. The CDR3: CASSLPGQGRNTEAFF. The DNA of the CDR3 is TGTGCCAGCAGCTTACCGGGACAGGGTAGGAACACTGAAGCTTTCTTT.

The CDR3 sequence: CATSDLGSRGAYEQYF. CDR3 DNA: TGTGCCACCAGTGATTTAGGCTCTAGGGGGGCTTACGAGCAGTACTTC. The chain has TRBV24-1 and TRBJ2-7; D possibly matches TRBD1 or TRBD2 (6 bases each). Germline V gives CDR1 KGHDR, CDR2 SFDVKD. There are 16 residues in the CDR3. V was cut by 1 base and J by 4 bases, with 16 bases left in between.

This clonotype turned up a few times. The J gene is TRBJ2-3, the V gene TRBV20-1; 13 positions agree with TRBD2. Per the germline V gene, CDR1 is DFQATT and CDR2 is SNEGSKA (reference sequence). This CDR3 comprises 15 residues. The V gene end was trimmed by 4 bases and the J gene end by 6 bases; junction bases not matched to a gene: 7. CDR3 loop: CSATYGTSGADTQYF. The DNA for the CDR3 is TGCAGTGCTACGTACGGGACTAGCGGGGCCGATACGCAGTATTTT.

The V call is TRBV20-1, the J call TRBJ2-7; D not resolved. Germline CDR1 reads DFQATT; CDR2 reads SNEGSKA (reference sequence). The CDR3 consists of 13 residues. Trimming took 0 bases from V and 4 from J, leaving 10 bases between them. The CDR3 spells CSARDPQLYEQYF. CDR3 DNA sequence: TGCAGTGCTAGAGATCCGCAGTTGTACGAGCAGTACTTC.

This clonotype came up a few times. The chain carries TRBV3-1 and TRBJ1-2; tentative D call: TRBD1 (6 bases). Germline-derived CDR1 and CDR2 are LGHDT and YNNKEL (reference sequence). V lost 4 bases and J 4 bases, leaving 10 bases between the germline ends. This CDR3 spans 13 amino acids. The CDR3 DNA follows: TGTGCCAGCAGCCCGGGGGCTCTCTATGGCTACACCTTC. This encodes CASSPGALYGYTF.

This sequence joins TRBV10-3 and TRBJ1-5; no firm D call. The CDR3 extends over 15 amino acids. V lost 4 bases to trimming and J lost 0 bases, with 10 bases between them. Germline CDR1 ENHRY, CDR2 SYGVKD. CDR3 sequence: CAISGSQYSNQPQHF. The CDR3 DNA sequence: TGTGCCATCAGTGGGAGTCAGTATAGCAATCAGCCCCAGCATTTT.

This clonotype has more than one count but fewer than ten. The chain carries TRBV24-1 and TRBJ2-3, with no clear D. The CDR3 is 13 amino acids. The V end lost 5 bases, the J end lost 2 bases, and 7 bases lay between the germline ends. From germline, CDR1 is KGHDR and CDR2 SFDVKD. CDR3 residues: CATSGHPTDTQYF. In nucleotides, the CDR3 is TGTGCCACCAGTGGGCACCCCACAGATACGCAGTATTTT.

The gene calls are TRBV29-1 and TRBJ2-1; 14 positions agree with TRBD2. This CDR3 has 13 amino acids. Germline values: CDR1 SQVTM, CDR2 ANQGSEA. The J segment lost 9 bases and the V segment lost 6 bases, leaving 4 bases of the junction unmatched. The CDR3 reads CSVAGLAGVEQFF. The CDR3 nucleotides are TGCAGCGTAGCGGGACTAGCGGGAGTTGAGCAGTTCTTC.

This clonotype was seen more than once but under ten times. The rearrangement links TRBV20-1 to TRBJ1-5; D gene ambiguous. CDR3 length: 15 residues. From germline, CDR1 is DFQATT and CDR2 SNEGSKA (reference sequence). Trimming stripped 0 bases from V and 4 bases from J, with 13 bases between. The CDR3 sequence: CSARDKAGRNQPQHF. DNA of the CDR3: TGCAGTGCTAGAGATAAGGCAGGTCGGAATCAGCCCCAGCATTTT.

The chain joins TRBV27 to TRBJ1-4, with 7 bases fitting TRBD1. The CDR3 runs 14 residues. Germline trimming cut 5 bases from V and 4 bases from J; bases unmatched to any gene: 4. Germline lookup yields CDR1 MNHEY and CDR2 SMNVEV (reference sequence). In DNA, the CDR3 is TGTGCCAGCAGTCCGGGACAGCGTAATGAAAAACTGTTTTTT. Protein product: CASSPGQRNEKLFF.

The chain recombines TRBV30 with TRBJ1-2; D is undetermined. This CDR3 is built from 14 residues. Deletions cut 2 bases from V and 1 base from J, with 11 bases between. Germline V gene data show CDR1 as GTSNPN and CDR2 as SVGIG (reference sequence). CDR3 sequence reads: CAWSPGPNNYGYTF. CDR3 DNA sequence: TGTGCCTGGAGTCCCGGGCCCAATAACTATGGCTACACCTTC.

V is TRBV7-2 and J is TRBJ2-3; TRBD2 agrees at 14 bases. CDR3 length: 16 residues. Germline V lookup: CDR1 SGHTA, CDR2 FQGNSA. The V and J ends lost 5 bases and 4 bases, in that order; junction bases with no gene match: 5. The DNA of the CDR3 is TGTGCCAGCAGCCTAACGACTAGCGGGGGGGCAGATACGCAGTATTTT. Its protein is CASSLTTSGGADTQYF.

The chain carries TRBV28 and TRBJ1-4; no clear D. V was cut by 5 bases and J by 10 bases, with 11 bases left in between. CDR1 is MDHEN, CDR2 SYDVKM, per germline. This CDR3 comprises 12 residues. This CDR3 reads CASSSDPGKLFF. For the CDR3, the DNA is TGTGCCAGCAGTAGCGATCCTGGAAAACTGTTTTTT.

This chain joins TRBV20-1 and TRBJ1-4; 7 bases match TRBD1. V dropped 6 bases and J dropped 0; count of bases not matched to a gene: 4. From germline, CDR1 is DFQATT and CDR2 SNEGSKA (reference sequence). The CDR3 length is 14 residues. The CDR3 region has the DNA TGCAGTGCAAGACAGGGTTCAACTAATGAAAAACTGTTTTTT. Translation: CSARQGSTNEKLFF.

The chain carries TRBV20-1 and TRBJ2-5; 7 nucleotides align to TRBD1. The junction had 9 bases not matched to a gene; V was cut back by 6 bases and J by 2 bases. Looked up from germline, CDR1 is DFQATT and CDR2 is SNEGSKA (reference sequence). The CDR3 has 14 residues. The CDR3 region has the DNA TGCAGTGCAACGCCGACAGGGACGCAAGAGACCCAGTACTTC. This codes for CSATPTGTQETQYF.

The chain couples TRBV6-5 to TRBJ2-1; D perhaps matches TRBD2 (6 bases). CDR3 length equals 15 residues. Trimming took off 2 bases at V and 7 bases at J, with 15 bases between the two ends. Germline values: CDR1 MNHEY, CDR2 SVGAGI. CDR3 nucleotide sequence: TGTGCCAGCAGTTACGCGGCGGGGCCTCTTAATGAGCAGTTCTTC. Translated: CASSYAAGPLNEQFF.

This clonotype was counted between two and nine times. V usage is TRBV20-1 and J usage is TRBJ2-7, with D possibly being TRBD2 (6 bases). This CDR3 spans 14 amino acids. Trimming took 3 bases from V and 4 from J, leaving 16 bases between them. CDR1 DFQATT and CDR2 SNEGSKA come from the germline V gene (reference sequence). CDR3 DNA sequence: TGCAGTGCTAGTTTCCGCGGGAAGGGGTACGAGCAGTACTTC. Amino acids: CSASFRGKGYEQYF.

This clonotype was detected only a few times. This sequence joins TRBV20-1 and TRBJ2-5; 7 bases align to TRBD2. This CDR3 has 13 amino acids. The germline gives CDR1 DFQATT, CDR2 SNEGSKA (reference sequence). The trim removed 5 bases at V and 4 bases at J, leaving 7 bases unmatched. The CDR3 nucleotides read TGCAGTGCTCCCGCGGCGGGGGTAGAGACCCAGTACTTC. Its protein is CSAPAAGVETQYF.

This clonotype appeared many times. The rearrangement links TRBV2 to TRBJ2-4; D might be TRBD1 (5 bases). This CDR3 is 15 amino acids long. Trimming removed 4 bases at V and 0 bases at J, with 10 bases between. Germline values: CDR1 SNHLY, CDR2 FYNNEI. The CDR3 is CASSVGRVAKNIQYF. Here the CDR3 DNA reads TGTGCCAGCAGTGTGGGCAGGGTAGCCAAAAACATTCAGTACTTC.

The CDR3: CAISENLAGVSEQFF. The CDR3 nucleotides read TGTGCCATCAGTGAGAATCTAGCGGGAGTATCTGAGCAGTTCTTC. The rearrangement uses TRBV10-3 and TRBJ2-1; TRBD2 agrees at 10 bases. Per the germline V gene, CDR1 is ENHRY and CDR2 is SYGVKD. The V segment lost 2 bases and the J segment 9 bases; nucleotides outside the gene matches: 7. The CDR3 is 15 residues long.

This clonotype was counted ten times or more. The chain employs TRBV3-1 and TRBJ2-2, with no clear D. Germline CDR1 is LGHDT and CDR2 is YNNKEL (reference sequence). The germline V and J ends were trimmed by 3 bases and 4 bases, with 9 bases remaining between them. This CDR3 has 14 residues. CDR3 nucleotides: TGTGCCAGCAGCCAGGGGTACGGCACCGGGGAGCTGTTTTTT. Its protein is CASSQGYGTGELFF.

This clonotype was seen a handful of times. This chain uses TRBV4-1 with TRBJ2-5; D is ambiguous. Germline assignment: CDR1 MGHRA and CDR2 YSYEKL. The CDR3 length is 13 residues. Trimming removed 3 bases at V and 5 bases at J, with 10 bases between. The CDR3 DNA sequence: TGCGCCAGCAGCCAGGCGATGTTGGAGACCCAGTACTTC. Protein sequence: CASSQAMLETQYF.

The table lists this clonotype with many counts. The CDR3 spells CSVDSRLGGRTDTQYF. The CDR3 DNA reads as TGCAGCGTTGATTCTAGGTTAGGGGGACGCACAGATACGCAGTATTTT. The V call is TRBV29-1, the J call TRBJ2-3; maybe TRBD1 (6 bases). Per germline, CDR1 SQVTM and CDR2 ANQGSEA. V dropped 3 bases and J dropped 1 base, with 17 bases sitting between them. The CDR3 totals 16 residues.